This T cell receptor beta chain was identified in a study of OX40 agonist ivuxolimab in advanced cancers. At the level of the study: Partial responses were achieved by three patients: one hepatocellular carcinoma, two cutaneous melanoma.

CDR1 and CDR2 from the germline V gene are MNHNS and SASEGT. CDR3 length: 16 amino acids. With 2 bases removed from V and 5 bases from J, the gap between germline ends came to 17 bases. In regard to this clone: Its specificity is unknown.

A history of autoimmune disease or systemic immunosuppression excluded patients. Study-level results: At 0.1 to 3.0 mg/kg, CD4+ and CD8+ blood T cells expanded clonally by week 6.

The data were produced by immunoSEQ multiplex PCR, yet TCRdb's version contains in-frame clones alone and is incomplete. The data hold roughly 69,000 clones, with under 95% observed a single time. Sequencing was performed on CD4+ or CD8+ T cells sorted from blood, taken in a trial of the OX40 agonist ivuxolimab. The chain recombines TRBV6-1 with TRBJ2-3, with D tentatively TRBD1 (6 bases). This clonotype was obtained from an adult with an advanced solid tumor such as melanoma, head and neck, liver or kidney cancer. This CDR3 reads CASSESFRQGQDTQYF. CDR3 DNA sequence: TGTGCCAGCAGTGAAAGTTTTAGGCAGGGGCAAGATACGCAGTATTTT.